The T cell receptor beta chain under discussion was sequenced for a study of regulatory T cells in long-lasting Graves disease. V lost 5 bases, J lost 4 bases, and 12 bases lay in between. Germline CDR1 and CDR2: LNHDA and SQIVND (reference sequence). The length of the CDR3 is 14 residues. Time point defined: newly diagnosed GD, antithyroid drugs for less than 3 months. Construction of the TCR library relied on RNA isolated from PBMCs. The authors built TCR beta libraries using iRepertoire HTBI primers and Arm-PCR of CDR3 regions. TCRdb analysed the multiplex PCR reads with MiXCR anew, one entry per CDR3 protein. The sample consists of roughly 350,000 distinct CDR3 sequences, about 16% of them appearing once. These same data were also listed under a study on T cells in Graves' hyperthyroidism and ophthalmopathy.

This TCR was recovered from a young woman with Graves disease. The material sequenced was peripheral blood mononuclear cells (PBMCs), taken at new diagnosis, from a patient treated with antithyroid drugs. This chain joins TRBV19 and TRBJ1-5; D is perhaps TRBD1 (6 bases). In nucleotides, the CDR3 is TGTGCCAGTAGTTCGGCGGGGGCTAATCAGCCCCAGCATTTT. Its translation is CASSSAGANQPQHF.